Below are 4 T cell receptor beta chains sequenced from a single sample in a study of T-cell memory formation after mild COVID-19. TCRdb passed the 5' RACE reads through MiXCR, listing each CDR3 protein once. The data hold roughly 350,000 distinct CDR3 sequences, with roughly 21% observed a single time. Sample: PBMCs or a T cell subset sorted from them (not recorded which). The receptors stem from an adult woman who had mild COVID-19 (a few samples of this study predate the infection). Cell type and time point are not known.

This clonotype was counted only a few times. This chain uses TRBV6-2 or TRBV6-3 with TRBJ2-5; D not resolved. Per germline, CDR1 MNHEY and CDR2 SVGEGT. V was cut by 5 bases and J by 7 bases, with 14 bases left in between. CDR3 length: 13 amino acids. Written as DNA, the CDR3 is TGTGCCAGCAGTCCCAAAGAATACGGGACCCAGTACTTC. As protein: CASSPKEYGTQYF.

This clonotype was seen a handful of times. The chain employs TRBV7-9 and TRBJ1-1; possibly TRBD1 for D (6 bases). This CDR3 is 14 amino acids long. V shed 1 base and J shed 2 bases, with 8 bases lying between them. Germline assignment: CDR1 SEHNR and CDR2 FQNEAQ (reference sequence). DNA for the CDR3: TGTGCCAGCAGCTTAGAGGGGGTCAACACTGAAGCTTTCTTT. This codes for CASSLEGVNTEAFF.

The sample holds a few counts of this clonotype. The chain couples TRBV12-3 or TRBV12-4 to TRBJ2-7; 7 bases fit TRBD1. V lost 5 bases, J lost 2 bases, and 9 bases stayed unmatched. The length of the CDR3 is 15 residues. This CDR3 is CASSPAGTVTYEQYF. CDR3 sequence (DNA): TGTGCCAGCAGTCCGGCCGGGACAGTCACCTACGAGCAGTACTTC.

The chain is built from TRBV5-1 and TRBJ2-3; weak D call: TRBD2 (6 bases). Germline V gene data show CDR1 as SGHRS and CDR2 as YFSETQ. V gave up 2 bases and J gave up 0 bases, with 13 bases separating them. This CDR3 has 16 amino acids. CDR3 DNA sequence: TGCGCCAGCAGCTTAATCGGGGGACCGAGCACAGATACGCAGTATTTT. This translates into CASSLIGGPSTDTQYF.